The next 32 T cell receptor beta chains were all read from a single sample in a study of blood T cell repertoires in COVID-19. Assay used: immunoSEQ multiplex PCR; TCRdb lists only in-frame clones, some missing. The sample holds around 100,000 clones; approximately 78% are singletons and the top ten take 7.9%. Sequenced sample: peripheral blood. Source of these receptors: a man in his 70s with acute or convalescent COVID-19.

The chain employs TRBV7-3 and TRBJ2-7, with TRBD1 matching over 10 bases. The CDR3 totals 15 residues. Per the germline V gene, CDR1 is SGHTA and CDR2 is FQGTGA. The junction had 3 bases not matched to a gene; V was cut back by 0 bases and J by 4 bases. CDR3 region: CASSLTRTGGYEQYF. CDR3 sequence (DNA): TGTGCCAGCAGCTTAACGCGGACAGGGGGGTACGAGCAGTACTTC.

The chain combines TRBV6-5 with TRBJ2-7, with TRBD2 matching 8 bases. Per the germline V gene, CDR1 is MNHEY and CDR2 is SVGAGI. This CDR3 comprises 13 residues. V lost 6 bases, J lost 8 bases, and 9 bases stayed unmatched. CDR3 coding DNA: TGTGCCAGCAGCGCGGGGGGAGCGCCCAAGCAGTACTTC. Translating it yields CASSAGGAPKQYF.

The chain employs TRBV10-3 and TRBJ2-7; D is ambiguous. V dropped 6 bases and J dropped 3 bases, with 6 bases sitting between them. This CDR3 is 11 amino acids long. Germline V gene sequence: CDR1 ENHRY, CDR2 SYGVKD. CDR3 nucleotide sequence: TGTGCCATCAGGTCCGGCTACGAGCAGTACTTC. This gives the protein CAIRSGYEQYF.

CDR3 sequence: CAISEGRGVHEQYF. The CDR3 region has the DNA TGTGCCATCAGTGAAGGTCGGGGGGTCCACGAGCAGTACTTC. The chain joins TRBV10-3 to TRBJ2-7; 7 nucleotides agree with TRBD2. The CDR3 length is 14 residues. CDR1 ENHRY and CDR2 SYGVKD come from the germline V gene. With V trimmed by 3 bases and J by 5 bases, 7 bases remained unmatched.

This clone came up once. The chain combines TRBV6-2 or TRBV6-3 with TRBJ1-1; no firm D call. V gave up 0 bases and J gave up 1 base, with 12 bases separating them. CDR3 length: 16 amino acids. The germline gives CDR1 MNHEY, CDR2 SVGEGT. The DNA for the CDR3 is TGTGCCAGCAGTTACTCGTCGGAACACAGGAACACTGAAGCTTTCTTT. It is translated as CASSYSSEHRNTEAFF.

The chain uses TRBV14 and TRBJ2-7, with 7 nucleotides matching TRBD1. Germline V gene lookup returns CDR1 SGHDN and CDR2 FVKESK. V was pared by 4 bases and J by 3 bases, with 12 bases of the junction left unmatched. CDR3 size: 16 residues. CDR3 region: CASSRGQVLSLYEQYF. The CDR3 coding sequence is TGTGCCAGCAGCCGCGGACAGGTCTTGAGTCTCTACGAGCAGTACTTC.

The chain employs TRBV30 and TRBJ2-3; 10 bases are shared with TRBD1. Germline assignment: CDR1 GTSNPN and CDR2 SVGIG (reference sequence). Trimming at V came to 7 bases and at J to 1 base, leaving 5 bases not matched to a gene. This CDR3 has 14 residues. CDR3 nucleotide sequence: TGTGCCTCTGCCGGGACAGGGGGCACAGATACGCAGTATTTT. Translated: CASAGTGGTDTQYF.

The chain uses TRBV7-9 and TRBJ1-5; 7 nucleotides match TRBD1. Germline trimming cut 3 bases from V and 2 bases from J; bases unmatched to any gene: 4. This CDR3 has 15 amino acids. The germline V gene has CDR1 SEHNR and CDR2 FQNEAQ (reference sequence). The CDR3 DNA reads TGTGCCAGCAGCTTCGACAGGGTTGGCAATCAGCCCCAGCATTTT. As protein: CASSFDRVGNQPQHF.

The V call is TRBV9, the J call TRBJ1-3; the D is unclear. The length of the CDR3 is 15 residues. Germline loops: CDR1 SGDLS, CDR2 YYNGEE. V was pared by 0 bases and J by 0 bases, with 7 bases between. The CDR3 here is CASSVGGYSGNTIYF. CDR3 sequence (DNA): TGTGCCAGCAGCGTAGGAGGGTACTCTGGAAACACCATATATTTT.

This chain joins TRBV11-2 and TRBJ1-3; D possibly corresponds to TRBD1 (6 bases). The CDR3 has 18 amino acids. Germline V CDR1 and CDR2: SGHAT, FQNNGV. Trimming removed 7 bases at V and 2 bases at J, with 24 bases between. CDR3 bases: TGTGCCAGCACCTCCCTTATGGAAAAGGGGGTTGCTGGAAACACCATATATTTT. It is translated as CASTSLMEKGVAGNTIYF.

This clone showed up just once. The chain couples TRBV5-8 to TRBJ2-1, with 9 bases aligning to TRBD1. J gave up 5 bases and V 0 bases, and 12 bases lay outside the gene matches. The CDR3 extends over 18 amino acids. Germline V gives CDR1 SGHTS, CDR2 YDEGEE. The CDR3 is CASSLVRDRAGANNEQFF. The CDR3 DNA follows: TGTGCCAGCAGCTTGGTACGGGACAGGGCCGGGGCTAACAATGAGCAGTTCTTC. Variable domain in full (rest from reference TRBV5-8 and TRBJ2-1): EAGVTQSPTHLIKTRGQQATLRCSPISGHTSVYWYQQALGLGLQFLLWYDEGEERNRGNFPPRFSGRQFPNYSSELNVNALELEDSALYLCASSLVRDRAGANNEQFFGPGTRLTVL.

This CDR3 reads CASSLGTGAEAFF. The CDR3 region has the DNA TGTGCCAGCAGCTTGGGGACTGGCGCCGAAGCTTTCTTT. The V gene is TRBV11-3, the J gene TRBJ1-1; D is perhaps TRBD1 (5 bases). There are 13 residues in the CDR3. The V gene's germline CDR1 is SGHNT and CDR2 YENEEA. V lost 3 bases and J lost 8, with 13 bases in between.

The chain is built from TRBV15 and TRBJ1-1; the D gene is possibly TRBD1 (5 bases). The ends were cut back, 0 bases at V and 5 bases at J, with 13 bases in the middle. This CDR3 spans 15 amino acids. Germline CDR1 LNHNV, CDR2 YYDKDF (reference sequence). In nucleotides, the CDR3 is TGTGCCACCAGCAGAGATGCGGGGCCTGGGACTGAAGCTTTCTTT. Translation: CATSRDAGPGTEAFF.

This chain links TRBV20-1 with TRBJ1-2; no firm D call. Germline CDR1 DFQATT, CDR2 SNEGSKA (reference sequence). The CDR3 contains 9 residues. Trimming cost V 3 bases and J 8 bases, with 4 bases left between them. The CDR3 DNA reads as TGCAGTGCTAGCCGGGGCTACACCTTC. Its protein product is CSASRGYTF.

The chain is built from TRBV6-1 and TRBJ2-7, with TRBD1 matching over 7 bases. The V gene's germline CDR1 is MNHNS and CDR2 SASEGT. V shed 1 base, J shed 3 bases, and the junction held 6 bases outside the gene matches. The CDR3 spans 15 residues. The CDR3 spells CASSEGGQRDYEQYF. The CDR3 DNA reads TGTGCCAGCAGTGAAGGGGGACAGAGGGACTACGAGCAGTACTTC.

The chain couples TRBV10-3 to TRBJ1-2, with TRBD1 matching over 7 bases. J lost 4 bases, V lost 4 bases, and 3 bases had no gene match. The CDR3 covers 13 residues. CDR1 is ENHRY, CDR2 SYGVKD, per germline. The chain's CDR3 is CAISAGQIYGYTF. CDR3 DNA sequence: TGTGCCATCAGTGCGGGACAGATCTATGGCTACACCTTC.

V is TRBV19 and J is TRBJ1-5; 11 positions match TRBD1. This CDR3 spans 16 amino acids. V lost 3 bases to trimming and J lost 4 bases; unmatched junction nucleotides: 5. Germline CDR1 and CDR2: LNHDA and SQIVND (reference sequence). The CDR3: CASSMIGQGANQPQHF. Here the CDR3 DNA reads TGTGCCAGTAGTATGATCGGACAGGGGGCTAATCAGCCCCAGCATTTT. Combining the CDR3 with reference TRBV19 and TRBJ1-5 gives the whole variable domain DGGITQSPKYLFRKEGQNVTLSCEQNLNHDAMYWYRQDPGQGLRLIYYSQIVNDFQKGDIAEGYSVSREKKESFPLTVTSAQKNPTAFYLCASSMIGQGANQPQHFGDGTRLSIL.

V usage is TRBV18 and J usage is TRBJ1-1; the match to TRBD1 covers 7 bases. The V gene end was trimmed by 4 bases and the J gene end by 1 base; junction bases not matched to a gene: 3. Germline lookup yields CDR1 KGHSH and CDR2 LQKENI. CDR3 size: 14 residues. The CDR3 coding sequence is TGTGCCAGCTCACGGGCAGGGGGGAACACTGAAGCTTTCTTT. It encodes CASSRAGGNTEAFF.

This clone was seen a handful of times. The CDR3 nucleotides read TGTGCCAGCAGCGTAGGGGAGGGAACGAGCTCCTACGAGCAGTACTTC. It encodes CASSVGEGTSSYEQYF. The chain is built from TRBV9 and TRBJ2-7; 7 bases match TRBD2. This CDR3 spans 16 amino acids. The V gene's germline CDR1 is SGDLS and CDR2 YYNGEE. With 0 bases clipped from V and 0 bases from J, the junction kept 6 bases outside the gene matches.

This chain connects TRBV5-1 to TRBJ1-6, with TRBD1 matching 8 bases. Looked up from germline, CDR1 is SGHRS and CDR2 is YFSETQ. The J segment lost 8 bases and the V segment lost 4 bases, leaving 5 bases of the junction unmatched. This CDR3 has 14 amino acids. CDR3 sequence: CASSQGQEDSPLHF. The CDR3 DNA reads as TGCGCCAGCAGCCAGGGACAGGAAGATTCACCCCTCCACTTT.

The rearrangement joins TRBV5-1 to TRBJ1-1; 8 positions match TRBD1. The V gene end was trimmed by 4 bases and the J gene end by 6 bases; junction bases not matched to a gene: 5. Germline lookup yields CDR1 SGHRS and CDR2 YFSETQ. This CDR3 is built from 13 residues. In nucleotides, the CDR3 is TGCGCCAGCAGCCCCATGACAGGGGCTGAAGCTTTCTTT. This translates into CASSPMTGAEAFF.

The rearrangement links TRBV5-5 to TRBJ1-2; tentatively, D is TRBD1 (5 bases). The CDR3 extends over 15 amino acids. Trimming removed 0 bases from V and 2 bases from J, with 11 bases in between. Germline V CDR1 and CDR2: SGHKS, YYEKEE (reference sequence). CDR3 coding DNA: TGTGCCAGCAGCTTGGTTAGGGACTTAAACTATGGCTACACCTTC. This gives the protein CASSLVRDLNYGYTF.

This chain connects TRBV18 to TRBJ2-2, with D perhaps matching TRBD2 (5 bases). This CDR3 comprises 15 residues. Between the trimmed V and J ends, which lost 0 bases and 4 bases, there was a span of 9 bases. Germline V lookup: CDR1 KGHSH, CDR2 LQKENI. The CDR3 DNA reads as TGTGCCAGCTCACCACCGAGGGTTGGCACCGGGGAGCTGTTTTTT. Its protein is CASSPPRVGTGELFF.

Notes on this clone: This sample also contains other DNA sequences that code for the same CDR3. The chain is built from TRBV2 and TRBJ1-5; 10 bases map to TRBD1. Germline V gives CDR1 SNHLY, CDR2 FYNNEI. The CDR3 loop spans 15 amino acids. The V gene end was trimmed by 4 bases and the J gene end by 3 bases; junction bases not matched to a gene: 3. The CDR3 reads CASSGTGGSNQPQHF. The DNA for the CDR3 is TGTGCCAGCAGTGGGACAGGGGGATCCAATCAGCCCCAGCATTTT.

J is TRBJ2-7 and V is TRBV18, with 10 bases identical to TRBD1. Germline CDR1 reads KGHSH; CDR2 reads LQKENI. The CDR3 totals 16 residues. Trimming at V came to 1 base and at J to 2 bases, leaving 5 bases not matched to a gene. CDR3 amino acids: CASSPLGQGFAYEQYF. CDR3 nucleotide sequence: TGTGCCAGCTCACCACTGGGACAGGGGTTCGCCTACGAGCAGTACTTC. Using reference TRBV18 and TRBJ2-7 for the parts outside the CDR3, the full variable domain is NAGVMQNPRHLVRRRGQEARLRCSPMKGHSHVYWYRQLPEEGLKFMVYLQKENIIDESGMPKERFSAEFPKEGPSILRIQQVVRGDSAAYFCASSPLGQGFAYEQYFGPGTRLTVT.

For the CDR3, the DNA is TGTGCCAGCAGGACAGATACCTACGAGCAGTACTTC. It translates to CASRTDTYEQYF. This sequence joins TRBV6-6 and TRBJ2-7, with D possibly matching TRBD1 (5 bases). Germline V CDR1 and CDR2: MNHNY, SVGAGI (reference sequence). The CDR3 totals 12 residues. Trimming pared 6 bases from V and 2 bases from J, leaving 8 bases between.

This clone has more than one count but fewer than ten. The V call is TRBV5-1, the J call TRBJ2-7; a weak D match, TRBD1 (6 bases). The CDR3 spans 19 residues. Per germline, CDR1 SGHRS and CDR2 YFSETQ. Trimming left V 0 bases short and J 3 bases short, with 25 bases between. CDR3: CASSLDYLSRDKEDYEQYF. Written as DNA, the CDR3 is TGCGCCAGCAGCTTGGATTACCTTTCTAGGGACAAGGAGGACTACGAGCAGTACTTC.

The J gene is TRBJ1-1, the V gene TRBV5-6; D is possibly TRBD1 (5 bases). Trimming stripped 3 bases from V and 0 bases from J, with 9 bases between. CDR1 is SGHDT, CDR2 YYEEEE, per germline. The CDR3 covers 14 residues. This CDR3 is CASSWGRLNTEAFF. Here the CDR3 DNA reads TGTGCCAGCAGCTGGGGCAGGCTGAACACTGAAGCTTTCTTT.

The CDR3 DNA sequence: TGTGCCAGTAGTATGGCGGGGCTTAGGGGAAACTATGGCTACACCTTC. Amino acids: CASSMAGLRGNYGYTF. The gene calls are TRBV19 and TRBJ1-2; D is perhaps TRBD1 (5 bases). This CDR3 contains 16 residues. Germline loops: CDR1 LNHDA, CDR2 SQIVND (reference sequence). The germline V and J ends were trimmed by 3 bases and 2 bases, with 16 bases remaining between them.

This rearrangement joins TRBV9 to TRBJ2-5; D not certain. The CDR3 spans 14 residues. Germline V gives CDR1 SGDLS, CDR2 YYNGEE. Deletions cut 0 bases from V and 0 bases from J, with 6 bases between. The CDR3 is CASSVGPDQETQYF. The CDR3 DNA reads TGTGCCAGCAGCGTAGGTCCAGACCAAGAGACCCAGTACTTC.

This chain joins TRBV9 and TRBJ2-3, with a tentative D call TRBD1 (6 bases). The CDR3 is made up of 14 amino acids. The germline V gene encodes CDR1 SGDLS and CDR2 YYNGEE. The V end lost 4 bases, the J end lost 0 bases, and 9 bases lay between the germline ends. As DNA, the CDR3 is TGTGCCAGCAGCTCCGGACAGAGCACAGATACGCAGTATTTT. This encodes CASSSGQSTDTQYF.

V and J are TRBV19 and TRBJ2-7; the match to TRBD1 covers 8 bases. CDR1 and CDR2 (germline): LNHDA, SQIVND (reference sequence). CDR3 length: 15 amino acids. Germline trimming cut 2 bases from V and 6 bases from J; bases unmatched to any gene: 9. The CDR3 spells CASSIWGQGATEQYF. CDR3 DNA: TGTGCCAGTAGTATATGGGGGCAGGGGGCGACCGAGCAGTACTTC.